This T cell receptor beta chain was recorded in a study of T cell repertoires in cytomegalovirus infection. As concerns this clonotype: Its target is not known.

The study, taken as a whole, reports: The response measured ex vivo was dominated by TCR beta clonotypes (HLA-C-restricted and CMV-specific).

TCRdb fed the reads into MiXCR, producing one record per CDR3 protein. This table has 340,000 or so distinct CDR3 sequences, roughly 25% appearing once. This CDR3 spans 15 amino acids. Germline V gene data show CDR1 as LGHNA and CDR2 as YSLEER. Germline trimming cut 3 bases from V and 6 bases from J; bases unmatched to any gene: 7. V gene TRBV4-3 combines with J gene TRBJ2-3; TRBD1 matches at 9 bases. Material: cultured PBMCs, obtained from culture after CMV antigen stimulation. The TCR sequence derives from a human donor in good health (CMV status not recorded). Some clones in this sample may be carry-over from other donors' samples. For the CDR3, the DNA is TGCGCCAGCAGCCAGGGCCACAGGGGGCGGGATACGCAGTATTTT. Its protein is CASSQGHRGRDTQYF.